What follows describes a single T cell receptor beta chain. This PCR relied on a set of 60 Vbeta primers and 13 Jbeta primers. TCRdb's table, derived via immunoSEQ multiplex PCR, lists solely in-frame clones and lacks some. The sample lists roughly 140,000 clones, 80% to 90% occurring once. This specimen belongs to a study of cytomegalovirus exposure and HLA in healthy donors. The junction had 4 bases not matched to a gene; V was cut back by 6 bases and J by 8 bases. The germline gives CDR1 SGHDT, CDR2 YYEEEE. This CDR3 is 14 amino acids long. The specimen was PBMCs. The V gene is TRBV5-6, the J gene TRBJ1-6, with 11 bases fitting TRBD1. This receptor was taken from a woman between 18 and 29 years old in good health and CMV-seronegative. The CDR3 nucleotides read TGTGCCAGCACAAGGGACAGGGGGGATTCACCCCTCCACTTT. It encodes CASTRDRGDSPLHF.